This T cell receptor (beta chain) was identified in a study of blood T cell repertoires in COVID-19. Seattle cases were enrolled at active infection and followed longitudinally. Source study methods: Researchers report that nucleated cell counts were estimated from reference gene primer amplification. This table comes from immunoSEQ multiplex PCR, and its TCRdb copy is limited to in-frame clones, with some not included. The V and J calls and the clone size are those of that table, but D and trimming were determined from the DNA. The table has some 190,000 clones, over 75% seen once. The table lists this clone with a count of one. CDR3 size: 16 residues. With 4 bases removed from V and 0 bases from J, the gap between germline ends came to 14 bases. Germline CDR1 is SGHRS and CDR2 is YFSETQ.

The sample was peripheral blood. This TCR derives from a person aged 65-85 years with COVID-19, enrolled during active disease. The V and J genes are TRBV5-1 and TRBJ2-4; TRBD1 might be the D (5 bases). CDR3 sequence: CASSPRTGLAKNIQYF. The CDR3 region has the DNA TGCGCCAGCAGCCCAAGAACAGGTCTAGCCAAAAACATTCAGTACTTC.